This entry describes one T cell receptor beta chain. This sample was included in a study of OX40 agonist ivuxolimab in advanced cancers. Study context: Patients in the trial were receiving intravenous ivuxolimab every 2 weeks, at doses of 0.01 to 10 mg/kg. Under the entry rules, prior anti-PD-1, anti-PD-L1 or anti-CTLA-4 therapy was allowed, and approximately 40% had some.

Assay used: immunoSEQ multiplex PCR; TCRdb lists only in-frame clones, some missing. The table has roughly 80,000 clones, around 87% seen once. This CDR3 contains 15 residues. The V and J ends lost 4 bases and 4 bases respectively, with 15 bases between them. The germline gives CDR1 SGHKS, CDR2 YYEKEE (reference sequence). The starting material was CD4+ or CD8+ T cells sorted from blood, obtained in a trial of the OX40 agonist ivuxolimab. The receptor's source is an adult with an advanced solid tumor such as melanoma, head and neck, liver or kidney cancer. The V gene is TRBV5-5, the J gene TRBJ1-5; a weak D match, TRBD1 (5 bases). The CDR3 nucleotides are TGTGCCAGCAGCCGGGACCTGGGGACGAATCAGCCCCAGCATTTT. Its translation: CASSRDLGTNQPQHF.